These 18 T cell receptor beta chains came from one sample sequenced in a study of blood T cells in healthy people across ages. With a J-beta primer mix and a sample-barcoded 5' primer, a second PCR ran about 6 to 11 cycles. TCRdb ran MiXCR on the 5' RACE reads and lists one entry per CDR3 protein. The sample carries about 1.4 million distinct CDR3 sequences, around 59% recorded once. The sequencing input was blood. These receptors all stem from a man aged 18 to 30 in good health.

V usage is TRBV24-1 and J usage is TRBJ2-5; possibly TRBD1 or TRBD2 for D (5 bases each). The closer fit of TRBJ2-7 to the DNA end suggests the J call may be wrong. CDR1 KGHDR and CDR2 SFDVKD come from the germline V gene. The CDR3 runs to 14 residues. For the CDR3, the DNA is TGTGCCACCAGGCCGGGATTTAGGGGCTACGAGCAGTACTTC. This sequence encodes CATRPGFRGYEQYF.

There are a few counts of this clonotype. The chain is built from TRBV7-9 and TRBJ2-3; no reliable D call. Between the trimmed V and J ends, which lost 4 bases and 13 bases, there was a span of 3 bases. CDR3 length: 8 residues. CDR1 and CDR2 (germline): SEHNR, FQNEAQ (reference sequence). The CDR3 reads CASSSEYF. The CDR3 region has the DNA TGTGCCAGCAGCTCCGAGTATTTT. The entire variable domain, with the rest obtained from reference TRBV7-9 and TRBJ2-3, is as follows: DTGVSQNPRHKITKRGQNVTFRCDPISEHNRLYWYRQTLGQGPEFLTYFQNEAQLEKSRLLSDRFSAERPKGSFSTLEIQRTEQGDSAMYLCASSSEYFGPGTRLTVL.

This rearrangement joins TRBV29-1 to TRBJ1-2; D uncertain. CDR3 length: 14 residues. Germline V CDR1 and CDR2: SQVTM, ANQGSEA. V lost 1 base and J 8 bases, leaving 17 bases between the germline ends. This CDR3 reads CSVEVRRGIDGYTF. The CDR3 coding sequence is TGCAGCGTTGAAGTACGTCGAGGGATTGACGGCTACACCTTC.

This clonotype came up a few times. This chain connects TRBV27 to TRBJ2-7; D unresolved. Germline V gene data show CDR1 as MNHEY and CDR2 as SMNVEV (reference sequence). Between the trimmed V and J ends, which lost 2 bases and 1 base, there was a span of 9 bases. The length of the CDR3 is 14 residues. The DNA of the CDR3 is TGTGCCAGCAGTTTAGGGCTGGAATCCTACGAGCAGTACTTC. This gives the protein CASSLGLESYEQYF.

This chain connects TRBV29-1 to TRBJ2-5; D possibly corresponds to TRBD2 (6 bases). Between the trimmed V and J ends, which lost 2 bases and 2 bases, there was a span of 15 bases. The CDR3 sequence is 15 residues long. The germline V gene has CDR1 SQVTM and CDR2 ANQGSEA. The CDR3 loop reads CSVERIKAGQETQYF. In nucleotides, the CDR3 is TGCAGCGTTGAAAGAATTAAGGCGGGGCAAGAGACCCAGTACTTC.

In DNA, the CDR3 is TGCGCCAGCAGCATGACAGGGGGAGGAAGCTACACCTTC. Translating it yields CASSMTGGGSYTF. V is TRBV5-1 and J is TRBJ1-2, with 9 bases identical to TRBD1. The germline V gene encodes CDR1 SGHRS and CDR2 YFSETQ. The junction had 7 bases not matched to a gene; V was cut back by 4 bases and J by 9 bases. The CDR3 consists of 13 residues.

This clonotype was observed a handful of times. The genes are TRBV7-9 and TRBJ2-7, with TRBD1 identical over 9 bases. Germline-derived CDR1 and CDR2 are SEHNR and FQNEAQ (reference sequence). V gave up 5 bases and J gave up 12 bases; unmatched junction bases: 14. The CDR3 totals 14 residues. CDR3 amino acids: CASSPKGQGFSGYF. For the CDR3, the DNA is TGTGCCAGCAGCCCAAAGGGACAGGGCTTCTCGGGGTACTTC.

V gene TRBV2 combines with J gene TRBJ2-7; D is perhaps TRBD2 (5 bases). CDR1 is SNHLY, CDR2 FYNNEI, per germline. Trimming stripped 0 bases from V and 3 bases from J, with 21 bases between. CDR3 length: 18 residues. The CDR3, as DNA: TGTGCCAGCAGTGAAGCTGTCGGGAAGGTTGAGGGATTCTACGAGCAGTACTTC. It is translated as CASSEAVGKVEGFYEQYF.

Only one count was recorded for this clonotype. The J gene is TRBJ1-1, the V gene TRBV3-1; D perhaps matches TRBD1 (6 bases). Germline values: CDR1 LGHDT, CDR2 YNNKEL (reference sequence). The CDR3 runs to 14 residues. The V end lost 3 bases, the J end lost 2 bases, and 10 bases lay between the germline ends. The CDR3 reads CASSHGGFNTEAFF. DNA for the CDR3: TGTGCCAGCAGCCATGGGGGCTTCAACACTGAAGCTTTCTTT.

This clonotype was recorded a few times. This rearrangement joins TRBV7-9 to TRBJ2-1; D unresolved. Trimming removed 2 bases from V and 6 bases from J, with 14 bases in between. The CDR3 runs 15 residues. Germline CDR1 and CDR2: SEHNR and FQNEAQ (reference sequence). The DNA of the CDR3 is TGTGCCAGCAGCTTAAAGCGTCGGTGGAGCAATGAGCAGTTCTTC. Translated: CASSLKRRWSNEQFF.

V gene TRBV6-5 combines with J gene TRBJ2-1, with D possibly TRBD1 on 7 matching bases. CDR1 and CDR2 (germline): MNHEY, SVGAGI. The CDR3 is 15 residues long. With 2 bases removed from V and 2 bases from J, the gap between germline ends came to 10 bases. CDR3 coding DNA: TGTGCCAGCAGTTACGCAGGGGGGACCTACAATGAGCAGTTCTTC. Translated: CASSYAGGTYNEQFF.

A single count supports this clonotype. The chain carries TRBV7-9 and TRBJ2-7; perhaps TRBD2 as D (5 bases). The CDR3 is 17 residues long. CDR1 is SEHNR, CDR2 FQNEAQ, per germline (reference sequence). Between the trimmed V and J ends, which lost 2 bases and 1 base, there was a span of 18 bases. The CDR3: CASSLRTIKGDSYEQYF. In DNA form, the CDR3 reads TGTGCCAGCAGCTTACGTACCATAAAGGGAGATTCCTACGAGCAGTACTTC.

The chain has TRBV10-1 and TRBJ2-5; 10 nucleotides line up with TRBD2. The DNA end is more similar to TRBJ2-4, so the J call may be wrong. The length of the CDR3 is 15 residues. Per the germline V gene, CDR1 is WNHNN and CDR2 is SYGVQD (reference sequence). As DNA, the CDR3 is TGCGCCAGCAGTGGTGCTAGCGGGAGTGGGAACATTCAGTACTTC. Its protein product is CASSGASGSGNIQYF.

In its sample, this clonotype was seen a few times. The chain uses TRBV7-2 and TRBJ2-1; D not certain. The CDR3 sequence is 13 residues long. Trimming took off 1 base at V and 10 bases at J, with 11 bases between the two ends. Germline V gives CDR1 SGHTA, CDR2 FQGNSA. The CDR3 region has the DNA TGTGCCAGCAGCTTAGGGCCAGGTTGGGAGCAGTTCTTC. Protein: CASSLGPGWEQFF.

There are a few counts of this clonotype. The rearrangement links TRBV6-6 to TRBJ1-6; D call uncertain. CDR3 length equals 14 residues. Germline V gene sequence: CDR1 MNHNY, CDR2 SVGAGI (reference sequence). V was pared by 0 bases and J by 10 bases, with 10 bases between. DNA of the CDR3: TGTGCCAGCAGTTACTCAGGGAACAGATCACCCCTCCACTTT. Translation gives CASSYSGNRSPLHF.

The table lists this clonotype with a count of one. V usage is TRBV3-1 and J usage is TRBJ1-1; D is possibly TRBD1 (5 bases). CDR1 and CDR2 from the germline V gene are LGHDT and YNNKEL (reference sequence). With 4 bases removed from V and 8 bases from J, the gap between germline ends came to 20 bases. This CDR3 contains 15 residues. The DNA of the CDR3 is TGTGCCAGCAGCCCCCTCTTGGGGGGATCGGTCGAAGCTTTCTTT. Amino acid sequence: CASSPLLGGSVEAFF.

The chain has TRBV6-5 and TRBJ2-4, with TRBD2 matching over 8 bases. Gene TRBJ2-7 matches the end of the DNA better, so the J call may be wrong. The CDR3 is made up of 14 amino acids. The germline gives CDR1 MNHEY, CDR2 SVGAGI. The CDR3 spells CASSYKRELYEQYF. The CDR3 DNA follows: TGTGCCAGCAGTTACAAGCGGGAGCTATACGAGCAGTACTTC.

V and J are TRBV5-1 and TRBJ2-1, with a tentative D call TRBD1 (5 bases). CDR1 and CDR2 (germline): SGHRS, YFSETQ. The CDR3 has 14 amino acids. V lost 0 bases to trimming and J lost 4 bases, with 8 bases between them. The CDR3: CASSLVQGYNEQFF. The CDR3 DNA is TGCGCCAGCAGCTTGGTTCAGGGTTACAATGAGCAGTTCTTC.